The entry below describes one T cell receptor beta chain. The donors, healthy adults who were HIV-negative, had experienced no recent acute infections or vaccinations. The unsorted samples had 80 million to 95 million PBMCs used for genomic DNA. This CDR3 region has 15 residues. Per germline, CDR1 KGHSH and CDR2 LQKENI. V lost 6 bases, J lost 5 bases, and 8 bases stayed unmatched. Sequencing used immunoSEQ multiplex PCR; TCRdb keeps in-frame clones, though not all of them. The data hold 470,000 or so clones, with 65% to 85% observed a single time. The entry originates in a study of shared clonotypes between healthy human individuals.

The sequencing sample was made of PBMCs. The chain couples TRBV18 to TRBJ2-7; 12 bases are a match to TRBD1. The TCR was taken from a woman aged 40 to 49 in good health. Some clones in this sample may be carry-over from other donors' samples. The CDR3 reads CASSPGTGGEDEQYF. The CDR3 nucleotides are TGTGCCAGCTCGCCTGGGACAGGGGGCGAGGACGAGCAGTACTTC. Complete variable domain (other parts from reference TRBV18 and TRBJ2-7): NAGVMQNPRHLVRRRGQEARLRCSPMKGHSHVYWYRQLPEEGLKFMVYLQKENIIDESGMPKERFSAEFPKEGPSILRIQQVVRGDSAAYFCASSPGTGGEDEQYFGPGTRLTVT.